This T cell receptor beta chain was sequenced for a study of T-cell reconstitution after alpha-beta-depleted transplantation in children. It was with unique molecular identifiers that the TCRbeta library was prepared. TCRdb re-called the PCR reads through MiXCR, storing one row per CDR3 protein. Of about 22,000 distinct CDR3 sequences in the sample, 11% were seen once. V lost 11 bases to trimming and J lost 6 bases; unmatched junction nucleotides: 17. Germline CDR1 and CDR2: LGHDT and YNNKEL (reference sequence). The CDR3 loop spans 15 amino acids. The TCR was taken from a human donor who donated a stem cell graft to a child with chronic granulomatous disease. The material sequenced was PBMCs from the stem cell graft donor, taken from the stem cell graft. The genes are TRBV3-1 and TRBJ2-5, with 8 nucleotides matching TRBD1. As DNA, the CDR3 is TGTGCCTGCTCCGATGAAGACAGGGGCGTAAAGACCCAGTACTTC. Its protein product is CACSDEDRGVKTQYF.